The subject of this entry is one TCR beta chain. What it recognizes is unknown. The data were obtained in a study of vaccination and CD4 T cells after COVID-19. Treatment denoted: 10-day PBMC culture with coronavirus spike peptide pools or control peptides (ViraFEST assay). Researchers used the Oncomine TCR Beta short-read assay to sequence DNA from cultured CD4+ T cells. TCRdb called the PCR reads again in MiXCR, with one record for every CDR3 protein. The sample holds about 14,000 distinct CDR3 sequences; approximately 55% are singletons and the top ten take 10% to 13%. This clonotype originated in a human donor who had recovered from COVID-19. The sequencing sample was made of CD4+ T cells from blood, cultured in vitro.

The CDR3 DNA reads as TGTGCCAGCAGCGTATCCCAGGGACTCTACGAGCAGTACTTC. This translates into CASSVSQGLYEQYF. V and J are TRBV9 and TRBJ2-7; possible D gene TRBD2, 6 bases. V lost 1 base, J lost 3 bases, and 11 bases lay in between. This CDR3 region has 14 residues. Germline V CDR1 and CDR2: SGDLS, YYNGEE.